The following is a T cell receptor (beta chain) sequence with its context. The target antigen is unknown. These data come from a study of T cells in narcolepsy. Study-wide results and caveats: Healthy controls reportedly lacked the autoreactive clonotypes serially found in patients' blood.

The germline CDR1 and CDR2 sequences are SGHTA and FQGTGA. V gave up 5 bases and J gave up 7 bases, with 20 bases separating them. The CDR3 contains 15 residues. Libraries were prepared by immunoSEQ multiplex PCR; TCRdb keeps only in-frame clonotypes and omits some of them. The data contain fewer than 40,000 clones, roughly four fifths of them singletons. This sequence joins TRBV7-3 and TRBJ1-2; D is uncertain. This clonotype was obtained from a human donor in good health. Specimen: memory (CD45RA-) CD4+ T cells from blood. The CDR3 DNA is TGTGCCAGCAGCCCTTACGGACGTCCCGAGGGTGGCTACACCTTC. Translation gives CASSPYGRPEGGYTF.